The clone carrying this TCR beta chain was counted at least ten times. V lost 7 bases and J lost 7, with 13 bases in between. The length of the CDR3 is 12 residues. Germline CDR1 and CDR2: DFQATT and SNEGSKA (reference sequence). The data were obtained in a study of T cells in Graves' hyperthyroidism and ophthalmopathy. Study at large: Peripheral blood collection took place at initial diagnosis, before any treatment.

A lack of ophthalmopathy progression within 18 months defined stable Graves' hyperthyroidism. TCR beta CDR3 regions were amplified from RNA. The HTBI primer set served for first-round RT-PCR of the TCR CDR3. In TCRdb, the multiplex PCR reads were re-called with MiXCR into one record per CDR3 protein. The sample has 500,000 to 750,000 distinct CDR3 sequences, 15% to 18% seen once; the top ten hold approximately 7%. Material for sequencing was blood. This sequence joins TRBV20-1 and TRBJ2-2, with D possibly matching TRBD2 (6 bases). The sequence was obtained from a woman aged 30 to 39 with Graves' hyperthyroidism. The CDR3 DNA reads TGCAGTGGCGGCAGGGAGGACGGGGAGCTGTTTTTT. Translated, it gives CSGGREDGELFF.